This passage covers 29 T cell receptor beta chains from one sample sequenced in a study of T cells in Graves' hyperthyroidism and ophthalmopathy. Template material for amplifying TCR beta CDR3 regions consisted of RNA transcripts. During a first-round RT-PCR of the TCR CDR3, the HTBI primer set was used. TCRdb re-called the multiplex PCR reads with MiXCR, one entry per CDR3 protein. The sample has about 520,000 distinct CDR3 sequences, around 20% seen once. Sample: blood. All receptors derive from a man aged 18-30 years with Graves' hyperthyroidism.

This clonotype was observed a handful of times. The J gene is TRBJ1-1, the V gene TRBV11-2; 9 bases line up with TRBD1. The CDR3 length is 13 residues. CDR1 and CDR2 from the germline V gene are SGHAT and FQNNGV. V was pared by 0 bases and J by 10 bases, with 3 bases of the junction left unmatched. The CDR3 protein is CASSLDRTGVAFF. Here the CDR3 DNA reads TGTGCCAGCAGCTTAGATCGGACAGGGGTAGCTTTCTTT.

This clonotype was counted between two and nine times. The chain employs TRBV25-1 and TRBJ2-7, with D possibly being TRBD1 or TRBD2 (5 bases each). The CDR3 contains 14 residues. Germline lookup yields CDR1 MGHDK and CDR2 SYGVNS. Trimming pared 3 bases from V and 2 bases from J, leaving 11 bases between. CDR3 coding DNA: TGTGCCAGCAGTGACCGGGACGCCGCCTACGAGCAGTACTTC. Translated, it gives CASSDRDAAYEQYF.

Many counts were recorded for this clonotype. The genes are TRBV7-8 and TRBJ1-2; tentative D call: TRBD1 (5 bases). Trimming stripped 0 bases from V and 5 bases from J, with 16 bases between. The CDR3 totals 16 residues. Germline assignment: CDR1 SGHVS and CDR2 FQNEAQ. CDR3 region: CASSLARTRRGYGYTF. In DNA, the CDR3 is TGTGCCAGCAGCTTAGCGAGGACTCGCCGGGGGTATGGCTACACCTTC. The entire variable domain, with the rest obtained from reference TRBV7-8 and TRBJ1-2, is as follows: GAGVSQSPRYKVAKRGQDVALRCDPISGHVSLFWYQQALGQGPEFLTYFQNEAQLDKSGLPSDRFFAERPEGSVSTLKIQRTQQEDSAVYLCASSLARTRRGYGYTFGSGTRLTVV.

At least ten counts were recorded for this clonotype. V gene TRBV11-2 combines with J gene TRBJ1-2; D is possibly TRBD1 (5 bases). Per the germline V gene, CDR1 is SGHAT and CDR2 is FQNNGV. The CDR3 contains 16 residues. Trimming removed 6 bases from V and 2 bases from J, with 19 bases in between. CDR3 region: CASRRPGTKSNYGYTF. The CDR3 DNA reads as TGTGCCAGCAGACGTCCCGGGACCAAAAGCAACTATGGCTACACCTTC.

This clonotype was seen just once. This chain uses TRBV11-2 with TRBJ2-7; D call uncertain. Looked up from germline, CDR1 is SGHAT and CDR2 is FQNNGV. Trimming left V 1 base short and J 12 bases short, with 16 bases between. The CDR3 loop spans 13 amino acids. Here the CDR3 reads CASSLGGSLRPYF. The CDR3 bases are TGTGCCAGCAGCTTAGGAGGCAGCCTCCGTCCGTACTTC.

In its sample, this clonotype was seen a few times. V usage is TRBV19 and J usage is TRBJ2-3, with D tentatively TRBD1 (5 bases). The CDR3 consists of 15 residues. The germline V and J ends were trimmed by 2 bases and 2 bases, with 11 bases remaining between them. CDR1 and CDR2 from the germline V gene are LNHDA and SQIVND (reference sequence). This CDR3 is CASSILVTATDTQYF. The CDR3 nucleotides read TGTGCCAGTAGTATATTGGTGACAGCCACAGATACGCAGTATTTT.

The CDR3 DNA sequence: TGTGCCAGCAGCGTAGAGGCAGGGGGCGCGAAGGGCTACACCTTC. Protein sequence: CASSVEAGGAKGYTF. The chain recombines TRBV9 with TRBJ1-2, with TRBD1 identical over 8 bases. This CDR3 contains 15 residues. In germline, CDR1 is SGDLS, CDR2 YYNGEE. V shed 0 bases, J shed 8 bases, and the junction held 9 bases outside the gene matches.

The sample holds many counts of this clonotype. The chain is built from TRBV5-8 and TRBJ1-5; the D gene is possibly TRBD1 (6 bases). V lost 3 bases and J 1 base, leaving 11 bases between the germline ends. CDR3 size: 15 residues. Germline V gives CDR1 SGHTS, CDR2 YDEGEE. Here the CDR3 DNA reads TGTGCCAGCAGCTCGGAGGGGGGAAGCAATCAGCCCCAGCATTTT. Residues: CASSSEGGSNQPQHF.

At least ten counts were recorded for this clonotype. The CDR3 region is CASSPDRRSNQPQHF. Here the CDR3 DNA reads TGTGCCAGCAGTCCGGACCGGCGGAGCAATCAGCCCCAGCATTTT. V and J are TRBV2 and TRBJ1-5; the D is unclear. The CDR3 spans 15 residues. Germline V gives CDR1 SNHLY, CDR2 FYNNEI. Trimming left V 5 bases short and J 1 base short, with 12 bases between.

This clonotype was counted many times. The CDR3 here is CASSYLRVVPGNTIYF. For the CDR3, the DNA is TGTGCCAGCAGTTACCTCCGTGTGGTTCCTGGAAACACCATATATTTT. V is TRBV6-7 and J is TRBJ1-3; D is unclear. TRBV6-7 is an ORF for which the function is uncertain. The CDR3 is 16 amino acids. Trimming cost V 2 bases and J 2 bases, with 13 bases left between them.

In this sample, this clonotype turned up many times. The CDR3 nucleotides are TGCAGTGCCAAGAGGGGGTTAAGAGTCCTTTATGGCTACACCTTC. Its translation is CSAKRGLRVLYGYTF. V gene TRBV20-1 combines with J gene TRBJ1-2, with D maybe TRBD1 (6 bases). The CDR3 has 15 amino acids. Between the trimmed V and J ends, which lost 6 bases and 5 bases, there was a span of 22 bases. Germline V CDR1 and CDR2: DFQATT, SNEGSKA (reference sequence).

The sample holds many counts of this clonotype. This rearrangement joins TRBV4-1 to TRBJ1-1, with a weak D call TRBD1 (6 bases). The germline V gene has CDR1 MGHRA and CDR2 YSYEKL. The CDR3 runs 17 residues. The V end lost 2 bases, the J end lost 5 bases, and 21 bases lay between the germline ends. CDR3 bases: TGCGCCAGCAGCCAAACCCATAGGTTTCCTAGGGGGACTGAAGCTTTCTTT. It codes for CASSQTHRFPRGTEAFF.

This clonotype occurred many times. The V and J genes are TRBV29-1 and TRBJ2-7; no reliable D call. The length of the CDR3 is 11 residues. Germline V lookup: CDR1 SQVTM, CDR2 ANQGSEA. Trimming took off 3 bases at V and 2 bases at J, with 5 bases between the two ends. CDR3 DNA sequence: TGCAGCGTTGAGGGCCCCTACGAGCAGTACTTC. This sequence encodes CSVEGPYEQYF.

This rearrangement joins TRBV19 to TRBJ1-1; a possible D gene is TRBD1 (6 bases). CDR3 length: 13 residues. V was trimmed by 7 bases and J by 4 bases, leaving 13 bases between them. Germline V gene sequence: CDR1 LNHDA, CDR2 SQIVND (reference sequence). The CDR3 nucleotides read TGTGCCAGTAACACAGGGATCTCCACTGAAGCTTTCTTT. Translated: CASNTGISTEAFF.

In its sample, this clonotype was seen many times. J is TRBJ2-7 and V is TRBV29-1, with D hard to call. Germline V gene sequence: CDR1 SQVTM, CDR2 ANQGSEA. CDR3 length equals 12 residues. Between the trimmed V and J ends, which lost 6 bases and 5 bases, there was a span of 14 bases. In nucleotides, the CDR3 is TGCAGCGTCGAACTGGACGGCGACGAGCAGTACTTC. It yields the protein CSVELDGDEQYF.

The J gene is TRBJ2-7, the V gene TRBV27; tentative D call: TRBD2 (5 bases). V was shortened by 6 bases and J by 3 bases, with 15 bases between the two germline ends. From germline, CDR1 is MNHEY and CDR2 SMNVEV (reference sequence). CDR3 length equals 14 residues. The CDR3 here is CASSSALRDYEQYF. CDR3 DNA: TGTGCCAGCAGCTCCGCACTCCGGGACTACGAGCAGTACTTC.

There are many counts of this clonotype. The chain has TRBV28 and TRBJ2-7; TRBD1 agrees at 8 bases. J lost 4 bases, V lost 5 bases, and 10 bases had no gene match. In germline, CDR1 is MDHEN, CDR2 SYDVKM. The CDR3 length is 15 residues. The DNA of the CDR3 is TGTGCCAGCAGTCCCTCGAGGGGGACAGGTTACGAGCAGTACTTC. This encodes CASSPSRGTGYEQYF.

This clonotype was recorded at least ten times. The chain employs TRBV7-2 and TRBJ2-7, with no clear D. Trimming left V 5 bases short and J 0 bases short, with 8 bases between. Germline V CDR1 and CDR2: SGHTA, FQGNSA. This CDR3 region has 13 residues. CDR3 nucleotide sequence: TGTGCCAGCAGCCCTACCGCCTCCTACGAGCAGTACTTC. Residues: CASSPTASYEQYF. Full variable domain (outside the CDR3, taken from reference TRBV7-2 and TRBJ2-7): GAGVSQSPSNKVTEKGKDVELRCDPISGHTALYWYRQSLGQGLEFLIYFQGNSAPDKSGLPSDRFSAERTGGSVSTLTIQRTQQEDSAVYLCASSPTASYEQYFGPGTRLTVT.

The V gene is TRBV15, the J gene TRBJ2-4; D gene uncertain. Germline V CDR1 and CDR2: LNHNV, YYDKDF (reference sequence). V was clipped by 1 base and J by 1 base, with 14 bases between them. The CDR3 length is 17 residues. DNA of the CDR3: TGTGCCACCAGCAGAGCAACGGGCACATTGGCCAAAAACATTCAGTACTTC. Protein: CATSRATGTLAKNIQYF.

This clonotype was seen repeatedly, ten times or more. The chain combines TRBV7-9 with TRBJ2-2; D gene unclear. CDR1 and CDR2 from the germline V gene are SEHNR and FQNEAQ (reference sequence). V was shortened by 0 bases and J by 5 bases, with 7 bases between the two germline ends. CDR3 length: 14 residues. CDR3 sequence (DNA): TGTGCCAGCAGCTTAGCGAGCAGAACCGGGGAGCTGTTTTTT. Amino acids: CASSLASRTGELFF.

The V and J genes are TRBV28 and TRBJ2-7; D may correspond to TRBD1 or TRBD2 (5 bases each). The V gene's germline CDR1 is MDHEN and CDR2 SYDVKM. Between the trimmed V and J ends, which lost 5 bases and 6 bases, there was a span of 17 bases. This CDR3 is 14 amino acids long. CDR3 sequence: CASSPMGTGGEQYF. CDR3 in DNA: TGTGCCAGCAGTCCAATGGGGACGGGCGGCGAGCAGTACTTC. The entire variable domain, with the rest obtained from reference TRBV28 and TRBJ2-7, is as follows: DVKVTQSSRYLVKRTGEKVFLECVQDMDHENMFWYRQDPGLGLRLIYFSYDVKMKEKGDIPEGYSVSREKKERFSLILESASTNQTSMYLCASSPMGTGGEQYFGPGTRLTVT.

This clonotype was counted a few times. The chain couples TRBV5-1 to TRBJ1-2, with TRBD1 matching over 9 bases. The CDR3 consists of 14 residues. CDR1 is SGHRS and CDR2 is YFSETQ in the germline V gene. V was clipped by 3 bases and J by 4 bases; unmatched bases: 4. In DNA form, the CDR3 reads TGCGCCAGCAGCTGGGGACAGGGCCCCTATGGCTACACCTTC. Its translation: CASSWGQGPYGYTF.

This clonotype was observed a few times. The V call is TRBV2, the J call TRBJ2-7, with 8 bases lining up with TRBD2. The CDR3 runs 13 residues. The V and J ends lost 6 bases and 6 bases, in that order; junction bases with no gene match: 7. Germline CDR1 SNHLY, CDR2 FYNNEI. CDR3 DNA: TGTGCCAGCAGAAGACTAGCGAAGGGCGAGCAGTACTTC. Encoded protein: CASRRLAKGEQYF.

This clonotype was recorded at least ten times. V usage is TRBV29-1 and J usage is TRBJ1-5; the match to TRBD1 covers 8 bases. The germline CDR1 and CDR2 sequences are SQVTM and ANQGSEA. The CDR3 consists of 12 residues. V gave up 5 bases and J gave up 8 bases; unmatched junction bases: 5. The CDR3 DNA sequence: TGCAGCGTTCGACAGGGGCTGGAGCCCCAGCATTTT. Residues: CSVRQGLEPQHF.

This clonotype occurred many times. This sequence joins TRBV15 and TRBJ2-5, with 12 bases that match TRBD2. CDR3 size: 15 residues. Losses at the gene ends were 8 bases for V and 2 bases for J; bases not matched to a gene: 6. Germline V CDR1 and CDR2: LNHNV, YYDKDF (reference sequence). Here the CDR3 DNA reads TGTGCCACCGAATCTGGACTAGCGGGGCAAGAGACCCAGTACTTC. It yields the protein CATESGLAGQETQYF.

The chain couples TRBV4-2 to TRBJ2-5, with a possible D match to TRBD1 (5 bases). Germline CDR1 reads LGHNA; CDR2 reads YNFKEQ. This CDR3 is built from 13 residues. V lost 0 bases, J lost 5 bases, and 7 bases lay in between. DNA for the CDR3: TGTGCCAGCAGCCAAGATCCAGGGGAGACCCAGTACTTC. Residues: CASSQDPGETQYF.

The chain carries TRBV19 and TRBJ1-5, with TRBD1 identical over 8 bases. The V gene's germline CDR1 is LNHDA and CDR2 SQIVND (reference sequence). Trimming cost V 3 bases and J 3 bases; bases outside gene matches: 10. The CDR3 totals 17 residues. The CDR3 loop reads CASSMGPGQGANQPQHF. In DNA, the CDR3 is TGTGCCAGTAGTATGGGGCCCGGACAGGGAGCCAATCAGCCCCAGCATTTT.

This clonotype has ten or more counts. The chain employs TRBV29-1 and TRBJ2-5, with unresolved D. Germline lookup yields CDR1 SQVTM and CDR2 ANQGSEA. The CDR3 is made up of 11 amino acids. Trimming removed 6 bases at V and 5 bases at J, with 10 bases between. This chain's CDR3 is CSVAEKETQYF. The CDR3 DNA follows: TGCAGCGTCGCGGAGAAGGAGACCCAGTACTTC.

This clonotype was seen at least ten times. V gene TRBV15 combines with J gene TRBJ1-5; no reliable D call. CDR1 LNHNV and CDR2 YYDKDF come from the germline V gene (reference sequence). The CDR3 is 12 amino acids. V dropped 4 bases and J dropped 3 bases, with 4 bases sitting between them. In DNA form, the CDR3 reads TGTGCCACCAGCACATACAATCAGCCCCAGCATTTT. The encoded protein is CATSTYNQPQHF.